The 32 T cell receptor beta chains below were found in one sample sequenced in a study of T-cell reconstitution after alpha-beta-depleted transplantation in children (TCRdb year 2016). The protocol used for the library was PCR. Instrument on record: Illumina HiSeq 2500. To normalize quantification of the TCRbeta repertoire, the TCR libraries were built with molecular barcoding that relied on unique molecular identifiers. TCRdb ran its own pipeline on the public reads, namely fastp trimming at Q25 and MiXCR clone calling, and kept in-frame beta chains. Entries are consolidated by CDR3 protein sequence, retaining the most common genes and DNA. Here the sample has 450,000 to 600,000 distinct CDR3 sequences; 10% to 13% occur a single time. Together, the top ten hold around 2.2% of the sample. The treatment or condition label here, explained by the study, means: allogeneic hematopoietic cell transplantation with graft depleted of TCRalphabeta T cells and CD19 B cells.

Specimen: PBMCs, collected before TCRalphabeta/CD19-depleted stem cell transplant. Source of these receptors: a child under 10 years old with inherited bone marrow failure, due to receive a stem cell transplant.

This clonotype occurred many times. J is TRBJ2-1 and V is TRBV6-2 or TRBV6-3, with a weak D call TRBD1 (5 bases). Germline loops: CDR1 MNHEY, CDR2 SVGEGT. V was trimmed by 7 bases and J by 0 bases, leaving 19 bases between them. The CDR3 contains 17 residues. CDR3 residues: CASTLNQGLYSYNEQFF. CDR3 DNA sequence: TGTGCCAGCACCCTAAATCAGGGTCTCTACTCCTACAATGAGCAGTTCTTC.

This clonotype was seen at least ten times. This chain uses TRBV3-1 with TRBJ1-2, with D unclear. CDR1 and CDR2 from the germline V gene are LGHDT and YNNKEL (reference sequence). This CDR3 spans 13 amino acids. The V and J ends lost 0 bases and 0 bases respectively, with 2 bases between them. The CDR3 loop reads CASSQETNYGYTF. DNA of the CDR3: TGTGCCAGCAGCCAAGAAACTAACTATGGCTACACCTTC.

This clonotype was seen ten or more times. This chain links TRBV10-3 with TRBJ2-2, with D possibly called TRBD1 or TRBD2 (5 bases each). The CDR3 is 14 amino acids. Between the trimmed V and J ends, which lost 8 bases and 4 bases, there was a span of 14 bases. The germline CDR1 and CDR2 sequences are ENHRY and SYGVKD. The CDR3 here is CAIGWGIGTGELFF. DNA of the CDR3: TGTGCCATCGGTTGGGGGATCGGCACCGGGGAGCTGTTTTTT.

The V gene is TRBV5-4, the J gene TRBJ2-3; D uncertain. The V gene's germline CDR1 is SGHNT and CDR2 YYREEE (reference sequence). The CDR3 runs 15 residues. V gave up 0 bases and J gave up 0 bases, with 8 bases separating them. CDR3 region: CASSLASRSTDTQYF. CDR3 nucleotides: TGTGCCAGCAGCTTGGCTTCGCGGAGCACAGATACGCAGTATTTT.

A note on this clonotype: Given a much more abundant clone one base away, this may be a read error. The rearrangement uses TRBV12-3 or TRBV12-4 and TRBJ2-3, with D perhaps matching TRBD2 (6 bases). The V and J ends lost 3 bases and 10 bases respectively, with 20 bases between them. The CDR3 has 15 amino acids. DNA for the CDR3: TGTGCCAGCAGTTTGGGTAGCGGATCCCCGGATCCGCAGTATTTT. This sequence encodes CASSLGSGSPDPQYF.

This clonotype was counted at least ten times. The chain employs TRBV4-3 and TRBJ2-2; 13 bases are a match to TRBD2. Germline V gene data show CDR1 as LGHNA and CDR2 as YSLEER. This CDR3 comprises 18 residues. V dropped 2 bases and J dropped 7; count of bases not matched to a gene: 10. CDR3 protein: CASSQTATSGRAVGELFF. The CDR3 coding sequence is TGCGCCAGCAGCCAAACAGCCACTAGCGGGAGGGCCGTCGGGGAGCTGTTTTTT.

This clonotype has at least ten counts. The chain joins TRBV4-2 to TRBJ2-7, with TRBD2 matching over 8 bases. This CDR3 is 15 amino acids long. The germline V gene has CDR1 LGHNA and CDR2 YNFKEQ. V shed 1 base and J 4 bases; nucleotides not matched to a gene: 6. DNA of the CDR3: TGTGCCAGCAGCCAAGTTGGGACTAGTCCTTACGAGCAGTACTTC. Translated: CASSQVGTSPYEQYF.

This clonotype has at least ten counts. The gene calls are TRBV6-5 and TRBJ1-6; D unresolved. The V end was cut by 0 bases, the J end by 3 bases, with 3 bases between. The CDR3 contains 14 residues. Germline loops: CDR1 MNHEY, CDR2 SVGAGI. The CDR3 loop reads CASSYSDYNSPLHF. In DNA form, the CDR3 reads TGTGCCAGCAGTTACTCGGACTATAATTCACCCCTCCACTTT.

In its sample, this clonotype was seen many times. The chain combines TRBV5-1 with TRBJ2-3; D unresolved. Trimming left V 0 bases short and J 2 bases short, with 7 bases between. The CDR3 length is 14 residues. CDR1 and CDR2 (germline): SGHRS, YFSETQ. DNA of the CDR3: TGCGCCAGCAGCTTGGATTGGTCCACAGATACGCAGTATTTT. Residues: CASSLDWSTDTQYF.

A few counts support this clonotype. The V call is TRBV20-1, the J call TRBJ2-7; TRBD1 agrees at 7 bases. J was trimmed by 6 bases and V by 1 base; bases with no gene match: 3. Germline CDR1 reads DFQATT; CDR2 reads SNEGSKA (reference sequence). This CDR3 comprises 12 residues. CDR3: CSARVTGSEQYF. CDR3 sequence (DNA): TGCAGTGCTAGAGTGACAGGGTCCGAGCAGTACTTC.

The chain links TRBV24-1 to TRBJ2-3; possible D gene TRBD2, 5 bases. This CDR3 contains 15 residues. Trimming left V 5 bases short and J 2 bases short, with 13 bases between. In germline, CDR1 is KGHDR, CDR2 SFDVKD. The CDR3 protein is CATSGGFSATDTQYF. The CDR3 DNA reads as TGTGCCACCAGTGGAGGATTTAGCGCCACAGATACGCAGTATTTT.

This clonotype was recorded once. This may stem from a read error, because a much larger clone lies one nucleotide away. This chain connects TRBV6-1 to TRBJ2-7, with 12 positions matching TRBD2. The CDR3 has 15 residues. After removal of 6 bases from V and 1 base from J, the junction contained 4 bases not matched to a gene. Germline values: CDR1 MNHNS, CDR2 SASEGT. The CDR3 reads CASRWTSGNSYEQYF. Written as DNA, the CDR3 is TGTGCCAGCAGGTGGACTAGCGGGAATTCCTACGAGCAGTACTTC.

V gene TRBV2 combines with J gene TRBJ1-2, with D possibly TRBD1 on 5 matching bases. From germline, CDR1 is SNHLY and CDR2 FYNNEI. V was cut by 2 bases and J by 0 bases, with 10 bases left in between. CDR3 size: 15 residues. The CDR3 region has the DNA TGTGCCAGCAGTGAAACAGGACCAACTAACTATGGCTACACCTTC. It encodes CASSETGPTNYGYTF.

This clonotype occurred many times. The V gene is TRBV20-1, the J gene TRBJ2-7; unclear D gene. Trimming took 2 bases from V and 0 from J, leaving 11 bases between them. The CDR3 spans 14 residues. Per germline, CDR1 DFQATT and CDR2 SNEGSKA (reference sequence). The CDR3 sequence: CSARPLATSYEQYF. DNA for the CDR3: TGCAGTGCTAGACCGCTCGCCACCTCCTACGAGCAGTACTTC.

CDR3 sequence (DNA): TGCAGCGTTGAAGATCCTGCTAGAGGGCCAGATACGCAGTATTTT. It encodes CSVEDPARGPDTQYF. The chain employs TRBV29-1 and TRBJ2-3, with D possibly being TRBD2 (5 bases). From germline, CDR1 is SQVTM and CDR2 ANQGSEA. The CDR3 totals 15 residues. V was pared by 0 bases and J by 4 bases, with 14 bases between.

This clonotype was recorded many times. CDR3 residues: CASSLVPGAADTQYF. DNA of the CDR3: TGTGCCAGCAGCTTAGTTCCGGGAGCGGCAGATACGCAGTATTTT. The J gene is TRBJ2-3, the V gene TRBV11-2, with D perhaps TRBD2 (6 bases). This CDR3 spans 15 amino acids. V shed 1 base and J shed 4 bases, with 12 bases lying between them. Germline-derived CDR1 and CDR2 are SGHAT and FQNNGV.

This clonotype was picked up many times. V and J are TRBV4-3 and TRBJ2-5; TRBD1 matches at 7 bases. The junction had 8 bases not matched to a gene; V was cut back by 0 bases and J by 1 base. Germline CDR1 reads LGHNA; CDR2 reads YSLEER. The CDR3 contains 17 residues. The CDR3 DNA is TGCGCCAGCAGCCAAGACTCCCCCGGGACAGTCCAAGAGACCCAGTACTTC. Translated: CASSQDSPGTVQETQYF.

For this clonotype: This clone may be a read error of a much larger clone one base away. V and J are TRBV18 and TRBJ1-4, with D unclear. Trimming removed 2 bases at V and 8 bases at J, with 12 bases between. Germline CDR1 and CDR2: KGHSH and LQKENI. CDR3 length equals 14 residues. The DNA of the CDR3 is TGTGCCAGCTCACCAAGGTATTCAAAGGAAAAACTGTTTTTT. It yields the protein CASSPRYSKEKLFF.

This clonotype was recorded many times. V and J are TRBV28 and TRBJ2-1, with D hard to call. The CDR3 length is 13 residues. The V end was cut by 3 bases, the J end by 6 bases, with 9 bases between. Looked up from germline, CDR1 is MDHEN and CDR2 is SYDVKM. CDR3 sequence reads: CASSFRAPNEQFF. CDR3 DNA sequence: TGTGCCAGCAGTTTCCGGGCCCCCAATGAGCAGTTCTTC.

This clonotype was detected ten times or more. The chain combines TRBV5-1 with TRBJ2-2; tentatively, D is TRBD1 (5 bases). Germline V lookup: CDR1 SGHRS, CDR2 YFSETQ. The CDR3 has 14 amino acids. Trimming shortened V by 2 bases and J by 5 bases, and 10 bases separated the two germline ends. CDR3 nucleotides: TGCGCCAGCAGCTTCTTCCAGGGAACCGGGGAGCTGTTTTTT. As protein: CASSFFQGTGELFF. Together with reference TRBV5-1 and TRBJ2-2, the CDR3 gives the full variable domain: KAGVTQTPRYLIKTRGQQVTLSCSPISGHRSVSWYQQTPGQGLQFLFEYFSETQRNKGNFPGRFSGRQFSNSRSEMNVSTLELGDSALYLCASSFFQGTGELFFGEGSRLTVL.

There are many counts of this clonotype. J is TRBJ2-6 and V is TRBV27; D remains unclear. The CDR3 sequence is 15 residues long. Trimming removed 4 bases at V and 0 bases at J, with 7 bases between. In germline, CDR1 is MNHEY, CDR2 SMNVEV (reference sequence). The CDR3 DNA follows: TGTGCCAGCAGTTCTCTGACCTCTGGGGCCAACGTCCTGACTTTC. It translates to CASSSLTSGANVLTF.

This clonotype was counted a few times. V and J are TRBV20-1 and TRBJ2-3, with D perhaps TRBD2 (5 bases). Trimming shortened V by 4 bases and J by 0 bases, and 11 bases separated the two germline ends. Germline CDR1 reads DFQATT; CDR2 reads SNEGSKA (reference sequence). The CDR3 sequence is 14 residues long. CDR3 protein: CSAKRFTSTDTQYF. The CDR3 DNA sequence: TGCAGTGCTAAGCGGTTCACTAGCACAGATACGCAGTATTTT.

This clonotype was seen repeatedly, ten times or more. The J gene is TRBJ1-1, the V gene TRBV12-3 or TRBV12-4, with D possibly matching TRBD1 (5 bases). The CDR3 has 13 amino acids. The V end lost 6 bases, the J end lost 3 bases, and 11 bases lay between the germline ends. The CDR3 nucleotides read TGTGCCAGCAGCCTCCGACAGTACACTGAAGCTTTCTTT. Protein product: CASSLRQYTEAFF.

This clonotype occurred many times. The V call is TRBV12-3 or TRBV12-4, the J call TRBJ2-1; 7 bases line up with TRBD2. The CDR3 spans 13 residues. V trimming: 3 bases; J trimming: 8 bases; junction bases outside the gene matches: 4. The DNA of the CDR3 is TGTGCCAGCAGTTTCGGGGGGATCGATGAGCAGTTCTTC. Encoded protein: CASSFGGIDEQFF.

This clonotype was observed many times. The chain recombines TRBV29-1 with TRBJ2-5; 7 nucleotides line up with TRBD2. Germline V gives CDR1 SQVTM, CDR2 ANQGSEA. V gave up 3 bases and J gave up 5 bases; unmatched junction bases: 15. This CDR3 spans 16 amino acids. The chain's CDR3 is CSVDRRAGVGVETQYF. In nucleotides, the CDR3 is TGCAGCGTTGATCGAAGGGCGGGAGTGGGAGTGGAGACCCAGTACTTC.

Ten or more counts support this clonotype. The rearrangement joins TRBV12-3 or TRBV12-4 to TRBJ2-7; 9 bases match TRBD2. Trimming removed 6 bases from V and 0 bases from J; junction bases left unmatched: 12. CDR3 length equals 17 residues. DNA for the CDR3: TGTGCCAGCAGCCTAGCCGTTACTAGCGGGTCCTCCTACGAGCAGTACTTC. This encodes CASSLAVTSGSSYEQYF.

This clonotype was seen many times. CDR3 coding DNA: TGTGCCAGCAGTCAACAGGGGGCCTCTCCCTACGAGCAGTACTTC. Translated, it gives CASSQQGASPYEQYF. The chain has TRBV12-3 or TRBV12-4 and TRBJ2-7; TRBD1 aligns across 9 bases. The length of the CDR3 is 15 residues. The junction had 7 bases not matched to a gene; V was cut back by 5 bases and J by 2 bases.

Remarks on this clonotype: Just one base apart from a much larger clone, this may be a read error. The gene calls are TRBV25-1 and TRBJ2-3; D not certain. In germline, CDR1 is MGHDK, CDR2 SYGVNS. The CDR3 is 14 residues long. The V gene lost 3 bases and the J gene lost 1 base, with 8 bases spanning the gap. CDR3 loop: CASSERCGTDTQYF. As DNA, the CDR3 is TGTGCCAGCAGTGAGCGTTGCGGCACAGATACGCAGTATTTT. The whole variable domain, filled in from reference TRBV25-1 and TRBJ2-3, reads EADIYQTPRYLVIGTGKKITLECSQTMGHDKMYWYQQDPGMELHLIHYSYGVNSTEKGDLSSESTVSRIRTEHFPLTLESARPSHTSQYLCASSERCGTDTQYFGPGTRLTVL.

This clonotype was recorded at least ten times. This chain joins TRBV5-1 and TRBJ2-1; 11 nucleotides line up with TRBD2. Per the germline V gene, CDR1 is SGHRS and CDR2 is YFSETQ. V lost 4 bases and J lost 7; bases outside the gene matches: 13. This CDR3 region has 17 residues. CDR3 region: CASSPDLLAGVYNEQFF. The CDR3 coding sequence is TGCGCCAGCAGCCCGGACCTACTAGCGGGAGTTTATAATGAGCAGTTCTTC.

This clonotype came up many times. CDR3 region: CASRHGMDGFYEQYF. Written as DNA, the CDR3 is TGTGCCAGCAGGCACGGAATGGACGGATTCTACGAGCAGTACTTC. The chain is built from TRBV7-4 and TRBJ2-7, with D uncertain. The CDR3 runs 15 residues. Germline loops: CDR1 SGHVT, CDR2 SQSDAQ. Trimming took 6 bases from V and 3 from J, leaving 18 bases between them.

This clonotype was picked up many times. The V and J genes are TRBV24-1 and TRBJ2-1, with 7 bases aligning to TRBD1. Trimming removed 3 bases from V and 4 bases from J; junction bases left unmatched: 5. This CDR3 is built from 15 residues. The germline gives CDR1 KGHDR, CDR2 SFDVKD. Here the CDR3 reads CATSDPGQDYNEQFF. The CDR3 bases are TGTGCCACCAGTGATCCCGGACAGGATTACAATGAGCAGTTCTTC.

This clonotype has at least ten counts. The gene calls are TRBV5-5 and TRBJ2-7; the match to TRBD1 covers 7 bases. The length of the CDR3 is 14 residues. With 2 bases clipped from V and 4 bases from J, the junction kept 6 bases outside the gene matches. Germline-derived CDR1 and CDR2 are SGHKS and YYEKEE (reference sequence). The CDR3 reads CASSFLQGMYEQYF. CDR3 DNA sequence: TGTGCCAGCAGCTTCTTACAGGGGATGTACGAGCAGTACTTC.